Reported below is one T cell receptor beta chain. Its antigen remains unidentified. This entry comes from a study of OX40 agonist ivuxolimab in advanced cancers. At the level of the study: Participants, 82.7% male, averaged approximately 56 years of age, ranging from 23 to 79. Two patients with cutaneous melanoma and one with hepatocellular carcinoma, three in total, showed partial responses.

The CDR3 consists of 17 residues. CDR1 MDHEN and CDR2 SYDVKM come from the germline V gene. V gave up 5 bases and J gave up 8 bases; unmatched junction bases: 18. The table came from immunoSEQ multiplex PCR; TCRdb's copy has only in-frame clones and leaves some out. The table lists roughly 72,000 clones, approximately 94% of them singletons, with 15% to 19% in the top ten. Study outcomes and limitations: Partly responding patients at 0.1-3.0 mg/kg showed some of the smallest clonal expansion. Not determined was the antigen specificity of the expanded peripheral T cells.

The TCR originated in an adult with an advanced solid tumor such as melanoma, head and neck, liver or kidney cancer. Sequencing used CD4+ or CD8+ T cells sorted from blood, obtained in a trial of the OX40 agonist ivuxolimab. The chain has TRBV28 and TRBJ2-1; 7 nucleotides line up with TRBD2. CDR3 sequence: CASSTAVAAGVEYEQFF. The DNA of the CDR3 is TGTGCCAGCAGTACCGCGGTGGCTGCGGGAGTAGAGTATGAGCAGTTCTTC.